The next 26 T cell receptor beta chains were all read from a single sample in a study of blood T cell repertoires in COVID-19. The protocol was immunoSEQ multiplex PCR, while the TCRdb copy is restricted to in-frame clones and leaves out a portion. Of roughly 420,000 clones in the sample, over 75% were seen once. Sequencing was carried out using PBMCs or T cells enriched from blood (not recorded which). These receptor sequences come from a woman aged 25 to 45 with acute COVID-19.

Points on this clone: At one end, the junction sequence differs from germline, possibly due to a read error. The V call is TRBV12-3 or TRBV12-4, the J call TRBJ1-3; possible D gene TRBD1, 6 bases. CDR3 size: 13 residues. As DNA, the CDR3 is TGTGCCAGCAGTACAGGGAGTGGAGACACCATATATTTT. Amino acids: CASSTGSGDTIYF.

V and J are TRBV28 and TRBJ1-1, with D perhaps matching TRBD1 (6 bases). Deletions cut 2 bases from V and 3 bases from J, with 13 bases between. Germline CDR1 and CDR2: MDHEN and SYDVKM. The CDR3 totals 15 residues. CDR3 loop: CASSLPFRQDTEAFF. CDR3 DNA sequence: TGTGCCAGCAGTTTACCCTTTCGACAGGACACTGAAGCTTTCTTT.

The rearrangement joins TRBV12-5 to TRBJ1-5; 7 nucleotides match TRBD1. Germline V lookup: CDR1 LGHNT, CDR2 FRNRAP. The CDR3 extends over 15 amino acids. The junction had 12 bases not matched to a gene; V was cut back by 7 bases and J by 6 bases. The DNA for the CDR3 is TGTGCTAGTGCTCAGACAGGGTCGCTCGGTCAGCCCCAGCATTTT. Its translation is CASAQTGSLGQPQHF.

V usage is TRBV9 and J usage is TRBJ2-6, with D unclear. V was shortened by 4 bases and J by 0 bases, with 14 bases between the two germline ends. CDR3 length: 17 residues. Germline values: CDR1 SGDLS, CDR2 YYNGEE. CDR3 sequence (DNA): TGTGCCAGCAGCATCGACCCACGACTCTCTGGGGCCAACGTCCTGACTTTC. Translated, it gives CASSIDPRLSGANVLTF. The full variable domain, with the rest looked up from reference TRBV9 and TRBJ2-6, is DSGVTQTPKHLITATGQRVTLRCSPRSGDLSVYWYQQSLDQGLQFLIQYYNGEERAKGNILERFSAQQFPDLHSELNLSSLELGDSALYFCASSIDPRLSGANVLTFGAGSRLTVL.

The chain couples TRBV24-1 to TRBJ1-5; 9 bases are shared with TRBD1. Trimming at V came to 3 bases and at J to 4 bases, leaving 3 bases not matched to a gene. In germline, CDR1 is KGHDR, CDR2 SFDVKD. This CDR3 has 15 residues. In DNA, the CDR3 is TGTGCCACCAGTGATCCACAGGGGGCGAATCAGCCCCAGCATTTT. This gives the protein CATSDPQGANQPQHF.

This clone was counted only a few times. V usage is TRBV5-1 and J usage is TRBJ1-2; no definite D call. The V end was cut by 3 bases, the J end by 4 bases, with 13 bases between. The CDR3 has 14 amino acids. CDR1 SGHRS and CDR2 YFSETQ come from the germline V gene. Written as DNA, the CDR3 is TGCGCCAGCAGCTCATGGACGGAGGGCTATGGCTACACCTTC. Protein: CASSSWTEGYGYTF.

As regards this clone: The sample has other DNA sequences that encode this CDR3 too. The chain recombines TRBV24-1 with TRBJ1-4, with a weak D call TRBD1 (6 bases). This CDR3 spans 15 amino acids. V was cut by 3 bases and J by 3 bases, with 10 bases left in between. The germline CDR1 and CDR2 sequences are KGHDR and SFDVKD. The CDR3 DNA sequence: TGTGCCACCAGTGATCCGCGGGGGCCTAATGAAAAACTGTTTTTT. It encodes CATSDPRGPNEKLFF.

The rearrangement joins TRBV2 to TRBJ1-1; TRBD1 aligns across 7 bases. CDR1 and CDR2 from the germline V gene are SNHLY and FYNNEI. The CDR3 covers 14 residues. Trimming at V came to 4 bases and at J to 5 bases, leaving 7 bases not matched to a gene. The CDR3 sequence: CASSVDRVRTEAFF. CDR3 nucleotide sequence: TGTGCCAGCAGTGTCGACAGGGTGAGGACTGAAGCTTTCTTT. Using reference TRBV2 and TRBJ1-1 for the parts outside the CDR3, the full variable domain is EPEVTQTPSHQVTQMGQEVILRCVPISNHLYFYWYRQILGQKVEFLVSFYNNEISEKSEIFDDQFSVERPDGSNFTLKIRSTKLEDSAMYFCASSVDRVRTEAFFGQGTRLTVV.

This clone occurred once. The V gene is TRBV2, the J gene TRBJ1-1; D may be TRBD1 (6 bases). From germline, CDR1 is SNHLY and CDR2 FYNNEI. The CDR3 has 15 residues. V was trimmed by 4 bases and J by 11 bases, leaving 23 bases between them. The CDR3 nucleotides read TGTGCCAGCAGTGGGACTCGGACAGCTAGTTTAAGTGCTTTCTTT. This gives the protein CASSGTRTASLSAFF.

The V call is TRBV2, the J call TRBJ1-2; the match to TRBD1 covers 11 bases. Germline CDR1 and CDR2: SNHLY and FYNNEI. V shed 5 bases, J shed 8 bases, and the junction held 4 bases outside the gene matches. This CDR3 comprises 13 residues. CDR3 amino acids: CASSRTGGPGYTF. The DNA of the CDR3 is TGTGCCAGCAGTCGGACAGGGGGCCCGGGCTACACCTTC. Based on the CDR3 plus reference TRBV2 and TRBJ1-2, the full variable domain is EPEVTQTPSHQVTQMGQEVILRCVPISNHLYFYWYRQILGQKVEFLVSFYNNEISEKSEIFDDQFSVERPDGSNFTLKIRSTKLEDSAMYFCASSRTGGPGYTFGSGTRLTVV.

J is TRBJ2-3 and V is TRBV27; D remains ambiguous. The CDR3 totals 14 residues. V lost 3 bases to trimming and J lost 2 bases, with 9 bases between them. The germline V gene has CDR1 MNHEY and CDR2 SMNVEV (reference sequence). CDR3 DNA: TGTGCCAGCAGTTTTGGCAGGCCCACAGATACGCAGTATTTT. This codes for CASSFGRPTDTQYF.

The sample holds a few counts of this clone. CDR3 coding DNA: TGTGCCAGCAGCCGAACCTCACAGGGGTACGAGCAGTACTTC. This encodes CASSRTSQGYEQYF. The chain couples TRBV3-1 (or the pseudogene TRBV3-2) to TRBJ2-7, with 7 bases lining up with TRBD1. J was trimmed by 4 bases and V by 4 bases; bases with no gene match: 7. The CDR3 totals 14 residues. The V gene's germline CDR1 is LGHDT and CDR2 YNNKEL (reference sequence).

This clone was recorded a few times. The chain carries TRBV27 and TRBJ1-4, with unresolved D. The CDR3 extends over 15 amino acids. V lost 6 bases, J lost 6 bases, and 17 bases lay in between. The germline V gene encodes CDR1 MNHEY and CDR2 SMNVEV (reference sequence). The CDR3 bases are TGTGCCAGCAGCCCGTCGGGGTTGTGGGATGAAAAACTGTTTTTT. This sequence encodes CASSPSGLWDEKLFF.

V usage is TRBV24-1 and J usage is TRBJ1-2; D gene unclear. Germline CDR1 and CDR2: KGHDR and SFDVKD. This CDR3 contains 13 residues. The V and J ends lost 6 bases and 5 bases respectively, with 12 bases between them. The CDR3 nucleotides are TGTGCCACCAGTCTAGGAGAAACGTATGGCTACACCTTC. It yields the protein CATSLGETYGYTF.

The chain links TRBV29-1 to TRBJ2-2; possible D gene TRBD2, 6 bases. The CDR3 length is 14 residues. The V gene's germline CDR1 is SQVTM and CDR2 ANQGSEA. V lost 7 bases and J lost 5, with 17 bases in between. The CDR3 sequence: CSAQGGVFTGELFF. CDR3 DNA sequence: TGCAGCGCCCAAGGAGGGGTTTTTACCGGGGAGCTGTTTTTT.

V gene TRBV4-1 combines with J gene TRBJ1-3, with 7 bases matching TRBD1. The CDR3 totals 14 residues. The V gene end was trimmed by 4 bases and the J gene end by 7 bases; junction bases not matched to a gene: 7. Germline V gives CDR1 MGHRA, CDR2 YSYEKL. CDR3 nucleotide sequence: TGCGCCAGCAGCCGATTTGACAGGGATAACACCATATATTTT. Amino acid sequence: CASSRFDRDNTIYF.

V gene TRBV7-3 combines with J gene TRBJ2-1, with 9 bases aligning to TRBD2. The CDR3 has 16 residues. J gave up 7 bases and V 4 bases, and 11 bases lay outside the gene matches. Germline V gene sequence: CDR1 SGHTA, CDR2 FQGTGA. CDR3 sequence (DNA): TGTGCCAGCAGCTACGGCCGCGCGACTAGCGGTAATGAGCAGTTCTTC. As protein: CASSYGRATSGNEQFF.

The chain is built from TRBV30 and TRBJ2-3, with TRBD2 matching 10 bases. Germline CDR1 GTSNPN, CDR2 SVGIG (reference sequence). With V trimmed by 5 bases and J by 2 bases, 7 bases remained unmatched. The CDR3 loop spans 15 amino acids. This CDR3 reads CAWGLAGANTDTQYF. The CDR3 DNA sequence: TGTGCCTGGGGCCTAGCGGGGGCTAACACAGATACGCAGTATTTT.

The rearrangement links TRBV2 to TRBJ2-3; TRBD1 matches at 7 bases. The germline CDR1 and CDR2 sequences are SNHLY and FYNNEI. J lost 6 bases, V lost 6 bases, and 15 bases had no gene match. CDR3 length: 16 amino acids. The CDR3 bases are TGTGCCAGCAGCACCGACAGGGCCGACGGACTGGATACGCAGTATTTT. It encodes CASSTDRADGLDTQYF.

The rearrangement uses TRBV7-9 and TRBJ1-6, with D perhaps matching TRBD1 (5 bases). Trimming cost V 2 bases and J 7 bases, with 12 bases left between them. Germline loops: CDR1 SEHNR, CDR2 FQNEAQ (reference sequence). The CDR3 consists of 15 residues. CDR3 in DNA: TGTGCCAGCAGCTTACTTACCGGGGGAAATTCACCCCTCCACTTT. Translating it yields CASSLLTGGNSPLHF.

This clone was counted only a few times. The genes are TRBV11-2 and TRBJ2-7, with 9 positions matching TRBD1. Germline V gene data show CDR1 as SGHAT and CDR2 as FQNNGV. This CDR3 is built from 14 residues. V lost 7 bases, J lost 3 bases, and 7 bases stayed unmatched. The chain's CDR3 is CASMPGQGDYEQYF. The CDR3 DNA reads as TGTGCCAGCATGCCGGGACAGGGTGACTACGAGCAGTACTTC.

The chain employs TRBV15 and TRBJ2-2; D might be TRBD1 (5 bases). CDR1 and CDR2 (germline): LNHNV, YYDKDF (reference sequence). The CDR3 totals 13 residues. V lost 1 base to trimming and J lost 6 bases, with 6 bases between them. Here the CDR3 DNA reads TGTGCCACCAGCAGAGGACAGTCCGGGGAGCTGTTTTTT. Protein: CATSRGQSGELFF.

The chain uses TRBV7-2 and TRBJ1-5; no firm D call. Germline CDR1 and CDR2: SGHTA and FQGNSA. Trimming took 1 base from V and 11 from J, leaving 12 bases between them. CDR3 length equals 13 residues. CDR3: CASSLENREAQHF. CDR3 nucleotides: TGTGCCAGCAGCTTAGAGAACCGGGAGGCCCAGCATTTT.

The chain uses TRBV3-1 (or the pseudogene TRBV3-2) and TRBJ2-2; D is undetermined. Deletions cut 2 bases from V and 3 bases from J, with 10 bases between. Germline CDR1 is LGHDT and CDR2 is YNNKEL (reference sequence). The CDR3 has 15 amino acids. The CDR3 sequence is CASSQSTVHTGELFF. The CDR3 DNA follows: TGTGCCAGCAGCCAATCAACAGTGCACACCGGGGAGCTGTTTTTT.

CDR3 sequence reads: CASSPPSGTGGTEQYF. The CDR3 bases are TGTGCCAGCAGTCCCCCCTCCGGGACAGGGGGCACTGAGCAGTACTTC. The chain carries TRBV27 and TRBJ2-7, with 12 positions matching TRBD1. The CDR3 runs 16 residues. Germline-derived CDR1 and CDR2 are MNHEY and SMNVEV (reference sequence). V trimming: 5 bases; J trimming: 7 bases; junction bases outside the gene matches: 12.

The J gene is TRBJ1-5, the V gene TRBV7-2, with no clear D. The CDR3 has 13 amino acids. Germline CDR1 is SGHTA and CDR2 is FQGNSA. Trimming shortened V by 4 bases and J by 6 bases, and 10 bases separated the two germline ends. The chain's CDR3 is CASSYEMSQPQHF. For the CDR3, the DNA is TGTGCCAGCAGCTACGAAATGAGTCAGCCCCAGCATTTT.